The sequence of this TCR beta chain was determined in a study of cytomegalovirus exposure and HLA in healthy donors. The germline CDR1 and CDR2 sequences are SGHTA and FQGNSA. V lost 5 bases to trimming and J lost 4 bases, with 12 bases between them. This CDR3 spans 14 amino acids. The PCR was carried out with 60 Vbeta primers and 13 Jbeta primers. Profiled with immunoSEQ multiplex PCR; TCRdb holds only in-frame clones, not every one. Counted here are about 200,000 clones, 82% occurring once; the ten biggest clones make up around 6%. About this clone itself: Antigen specificity is unknown.

Study-level results: When presence/absence was analysed, sequencing depth was taken to be roughly uniform across donors.

Material: PBMCs. This clonotype originated in a man aged 40-49 years in good health and CMV-seropositive. The V gene is TRBV7-2, the J gene TRBJ2-4; D gene ambiguous. CDR3 in DNA: TGTGCCAGCAGCCCAGAACACATTAAAAACATTCAGTACTTC. Its translation is CASSPEHIKNIQYF.